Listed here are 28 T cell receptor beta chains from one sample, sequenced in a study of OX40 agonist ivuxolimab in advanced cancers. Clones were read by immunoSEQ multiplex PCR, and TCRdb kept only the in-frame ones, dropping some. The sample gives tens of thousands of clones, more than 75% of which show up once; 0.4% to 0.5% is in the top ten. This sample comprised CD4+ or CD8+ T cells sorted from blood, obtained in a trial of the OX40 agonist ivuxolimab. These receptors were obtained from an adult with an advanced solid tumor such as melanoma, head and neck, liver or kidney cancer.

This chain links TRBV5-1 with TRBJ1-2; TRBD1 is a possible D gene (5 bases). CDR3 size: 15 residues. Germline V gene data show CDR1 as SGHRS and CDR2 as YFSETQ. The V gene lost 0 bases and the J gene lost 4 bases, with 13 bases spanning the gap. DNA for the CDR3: TGCGCCAGCAGCTTGGGCCAGGGCCTGTCCTATGGCTACACCTTC. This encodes CASSLGQGLSYGYTF.

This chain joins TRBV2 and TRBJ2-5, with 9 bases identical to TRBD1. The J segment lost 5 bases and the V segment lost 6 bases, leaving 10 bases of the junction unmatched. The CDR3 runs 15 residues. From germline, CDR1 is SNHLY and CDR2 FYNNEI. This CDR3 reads CASRGTGSSAETQYF. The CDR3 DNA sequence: TGTGCCAGCAGGGGGACAGGGAGTTCGGCGGAGACCCAGTACTTC.

CDR3 amino acids: CASRTTGPHWGNQPQHF. The CDR3 DNA reads TGTGCCAGCAGGACGACAGGGCCCCACTGGGGCAATCAGCCCCAGCATTTT. J is TRBJ1-5 and V is TRBV28, with TRBD1 matching over 7 bases. The germline gives CDR1 MDHEN, CDR2 SYDVKM. J gave up 2 bases and V 6 bases, and 13 bases lay outside the gene matches. The CDR3 is made up of 17 amino acids.

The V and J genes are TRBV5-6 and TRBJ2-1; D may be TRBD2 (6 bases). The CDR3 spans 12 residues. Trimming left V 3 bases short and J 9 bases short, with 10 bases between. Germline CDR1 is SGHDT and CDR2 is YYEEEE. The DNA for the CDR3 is TGTGCCAGCAGCTACCTCGGGGGTGAGCAGTTCTTC. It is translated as CASSYLGGEQFF. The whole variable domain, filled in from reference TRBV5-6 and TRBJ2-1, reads DAGVTQSPTHLIKTRGQQVTLRCSPKSGHDTVSWYQQALGQGPQFIFQYYEEEERQRGNFPDRFSGHQFPNYSSELNVNALLLGDSALYLCASSYLGGEQFFGPGTRLTVL.

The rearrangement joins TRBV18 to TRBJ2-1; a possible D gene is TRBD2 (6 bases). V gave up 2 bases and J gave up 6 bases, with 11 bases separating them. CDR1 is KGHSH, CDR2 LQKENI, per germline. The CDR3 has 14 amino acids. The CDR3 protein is CASSPGGGLNEQFF. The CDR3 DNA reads TGTGCCAGCTCACCAGGCGGAGGGCTCAATGAGCAGTTCTTC.

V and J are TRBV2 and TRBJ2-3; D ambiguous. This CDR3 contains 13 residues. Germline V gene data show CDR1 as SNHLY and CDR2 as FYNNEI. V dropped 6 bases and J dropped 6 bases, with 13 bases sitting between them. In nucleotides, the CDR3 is TGTGCCAGCAGACTGGCCAGATGGGATACGCAGTATTTT. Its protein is CASRLARWDTQYF. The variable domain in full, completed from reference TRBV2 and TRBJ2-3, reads EPEVTQTPSHQVTQMGQEVILRCVPISNHLYFYWYRQILGQKVEFLVSFYNNEISEKSEIFDDQFSVERPDGSNFTLKIRSTKLEDSAMYFCASRLARWDTQYFGPGTRLTVL.

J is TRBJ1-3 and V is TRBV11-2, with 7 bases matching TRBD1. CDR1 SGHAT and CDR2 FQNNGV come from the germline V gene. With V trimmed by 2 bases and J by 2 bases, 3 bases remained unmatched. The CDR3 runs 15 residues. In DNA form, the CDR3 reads TGTGCCAGCAGCTTACATCAGGGGGCTGGAAACACCATATATTTT. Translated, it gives CASSLHQGAGNTIYF. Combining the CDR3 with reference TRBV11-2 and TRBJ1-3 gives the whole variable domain EAGVAQSPRYKIIEKRQSVAFWCNPISGHATLYWYQQILGQGPKLLIQFQNNGVVDDSQLPKDRFSAERLKGVDSTLKIQPAKLEDSAVYLCASSLHQGAGNTIYFGEGSWLTVV.

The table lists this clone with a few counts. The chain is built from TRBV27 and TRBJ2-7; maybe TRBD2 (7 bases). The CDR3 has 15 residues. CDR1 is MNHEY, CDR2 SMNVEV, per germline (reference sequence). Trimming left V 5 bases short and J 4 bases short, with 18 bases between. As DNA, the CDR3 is TGTGCCAGCAGTCACGGGGGGCCCAGGGTTTACGAGCAGTACTTC. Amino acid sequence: CASSHGGPRVYEQYF.

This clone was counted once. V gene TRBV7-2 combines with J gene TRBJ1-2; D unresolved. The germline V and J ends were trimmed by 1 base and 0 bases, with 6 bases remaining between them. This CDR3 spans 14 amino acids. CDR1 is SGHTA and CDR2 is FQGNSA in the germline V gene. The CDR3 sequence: CASSLVGSNYGYTF. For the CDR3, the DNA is TGTGCCAGCAGCTTAGTTGGCTCTAACTATGGCTACACCTTC.

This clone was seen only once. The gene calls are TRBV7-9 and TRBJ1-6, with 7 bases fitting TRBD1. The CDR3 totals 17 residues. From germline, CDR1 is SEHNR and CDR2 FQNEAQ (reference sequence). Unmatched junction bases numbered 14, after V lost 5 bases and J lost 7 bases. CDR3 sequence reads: CASSPTTPRQGNSPLHF. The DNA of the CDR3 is TGTGCCAGCAGCCCCACAACTCCACGACAGGGAAATTCACCCCTCCACTTT. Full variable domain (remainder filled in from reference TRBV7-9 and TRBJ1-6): DTGVSQNPRHKITKRGQNVTFRCDPISEHNRLYWYRQTLGQGPEFLTYFQNEAQLEKSRLLSDRFSAERPKGSFSTLEIQRTEQGDSAMYLCASSPTTPRQGNSPLHFGNGTRLTVT.

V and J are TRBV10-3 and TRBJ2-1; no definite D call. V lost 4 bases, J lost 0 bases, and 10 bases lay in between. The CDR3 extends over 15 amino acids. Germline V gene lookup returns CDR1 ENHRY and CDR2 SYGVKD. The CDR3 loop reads CAISGVQSSYNEQFF. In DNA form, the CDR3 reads TGTGCCATCAGTGGGGTTCAGAGCTCCTACAATGAGCAGTTCTTC.

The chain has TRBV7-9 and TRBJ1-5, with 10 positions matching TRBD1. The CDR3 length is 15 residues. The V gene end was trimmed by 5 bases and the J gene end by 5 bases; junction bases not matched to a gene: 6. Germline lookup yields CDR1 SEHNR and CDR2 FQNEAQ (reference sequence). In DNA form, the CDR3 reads TGTGCCAGCAGCCGAACAGGACAGGGGGATCAGCCCCAGCATTTT. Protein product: CASSRTGQGDQPQHF.

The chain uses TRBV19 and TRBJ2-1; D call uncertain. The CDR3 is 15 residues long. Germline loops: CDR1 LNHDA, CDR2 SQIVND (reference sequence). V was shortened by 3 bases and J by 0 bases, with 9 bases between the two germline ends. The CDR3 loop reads CASSILEYSYNEQFF. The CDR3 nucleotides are TGTGCCAGTAGTATTCTGGAGTACTCCTACAATGAGCAGTTCTTC.

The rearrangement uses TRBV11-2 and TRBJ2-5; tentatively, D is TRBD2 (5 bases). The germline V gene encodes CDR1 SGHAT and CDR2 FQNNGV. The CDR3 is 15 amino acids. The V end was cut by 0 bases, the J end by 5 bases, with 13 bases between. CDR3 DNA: TGTGCCAGCAGCTTAGATCATGGGTCGGGGGAGACCCAGTACTTC. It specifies CASSLDHGSGETQYF.

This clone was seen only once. The CDR3 DNA sequence: TGTGCCAGCAGCTTGAAAAACAGGGGGCGCGACACCTTC. It is translated as CASSLKNRGRDTF. The J gene is TRBJ1-2, the V gene TRBV5-4, with 9 nucleotides matching TRBD1. The CDR3 covers 13 residues. Germline V gives CDR1 SGHNT, CDR2 YYREEE (reference sequence). The junction had 7 bases not matched to a gene; V was cut back by 1 base and J by 12 bases.

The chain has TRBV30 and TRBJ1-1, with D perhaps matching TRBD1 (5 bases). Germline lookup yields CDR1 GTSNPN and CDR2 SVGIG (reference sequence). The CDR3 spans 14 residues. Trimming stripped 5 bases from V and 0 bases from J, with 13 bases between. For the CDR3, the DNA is TGTGCCTGGGGGCGGGGCAGCTTGAACACTGAAGCTTTCTTT. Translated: CAWGRGSLNTEAFF.

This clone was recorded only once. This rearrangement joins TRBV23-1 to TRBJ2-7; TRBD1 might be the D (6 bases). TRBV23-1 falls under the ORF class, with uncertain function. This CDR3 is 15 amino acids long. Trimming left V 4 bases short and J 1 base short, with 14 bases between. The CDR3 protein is CASSLQGNSSYEQYF. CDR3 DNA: TGCGCCAGCAGTCTTCAGGGGAATAGTTCCTACGAGCAGTACTTC.

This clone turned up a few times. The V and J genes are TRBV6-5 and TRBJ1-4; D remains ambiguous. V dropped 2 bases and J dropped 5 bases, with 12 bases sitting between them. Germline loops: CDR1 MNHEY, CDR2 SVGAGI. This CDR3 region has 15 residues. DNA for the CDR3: TGTGCCAGCAGTTACCGGGCAGTAGGCAATGAAAAACTGTTTTTT. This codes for CASSYRAVGNEKLFF.

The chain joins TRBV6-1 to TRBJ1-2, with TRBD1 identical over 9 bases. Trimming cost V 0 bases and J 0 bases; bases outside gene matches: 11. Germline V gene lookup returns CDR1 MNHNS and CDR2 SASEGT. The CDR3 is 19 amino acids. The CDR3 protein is CASSEAIFWTGASNYGYTF. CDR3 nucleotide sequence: TGTGCCAGCAGTGAAGCCATCTTTTGGACAGGGGCATCTAACTATGGCTACACCTTC.

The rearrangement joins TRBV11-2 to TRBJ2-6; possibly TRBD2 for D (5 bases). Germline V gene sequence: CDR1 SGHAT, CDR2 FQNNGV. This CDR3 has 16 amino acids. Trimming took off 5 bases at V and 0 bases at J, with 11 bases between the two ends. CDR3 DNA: TGTGCCAGCAGCGACCTCCGGGGCTCTGGGGCCAACGTCCTGACTTTC. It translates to CASSDLRGSGANVLTF.

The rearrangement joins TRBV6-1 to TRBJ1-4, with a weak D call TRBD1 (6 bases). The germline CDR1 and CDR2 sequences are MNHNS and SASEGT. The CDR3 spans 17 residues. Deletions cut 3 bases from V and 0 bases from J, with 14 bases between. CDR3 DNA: TGTGCCAGCAGTGACAGGGGCGGCCTTGCAACTAATGAAAAACTGTTTTTT. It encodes CASSDRGGLATNEKLFF.

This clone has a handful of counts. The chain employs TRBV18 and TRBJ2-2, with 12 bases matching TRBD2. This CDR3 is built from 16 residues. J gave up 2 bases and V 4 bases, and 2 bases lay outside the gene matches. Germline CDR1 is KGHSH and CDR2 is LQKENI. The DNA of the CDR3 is TGTGCCAGCTCACGAGGACTAGCGGGAAACACCGGGGAGCTGTTTTTT. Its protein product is CASSRGLAGNTGELFF.

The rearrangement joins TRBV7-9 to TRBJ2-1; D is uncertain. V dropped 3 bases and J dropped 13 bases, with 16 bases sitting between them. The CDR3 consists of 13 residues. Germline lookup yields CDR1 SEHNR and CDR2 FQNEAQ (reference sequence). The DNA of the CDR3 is TGTGCCAGCAGCTTTCTACTGGGCCTGGGACAGTTCTTC. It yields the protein CASSFLLGLGQFF.

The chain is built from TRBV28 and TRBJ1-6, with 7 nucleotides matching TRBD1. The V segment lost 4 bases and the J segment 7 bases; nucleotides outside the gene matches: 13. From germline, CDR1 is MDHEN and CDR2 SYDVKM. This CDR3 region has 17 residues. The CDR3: CASSSLGGGSPNSPLHF. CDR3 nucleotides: TGTGCCAGCAGTTCCCTAGGGGGCGGGAGTCCCAATTCACCCCTCCACTTT.

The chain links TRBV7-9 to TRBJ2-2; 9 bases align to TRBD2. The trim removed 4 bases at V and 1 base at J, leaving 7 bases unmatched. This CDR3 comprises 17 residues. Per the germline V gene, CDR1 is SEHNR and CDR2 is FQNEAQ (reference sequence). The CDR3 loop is CASSSTGTSRNTGELFF. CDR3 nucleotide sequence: TGTGCCAGCAGCTCCACCGGGACTAGCAGGAACACCGGGGAGCTGTTTTTT. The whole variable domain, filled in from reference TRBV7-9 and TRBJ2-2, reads DTGVSQNPRHKITKRGQNVTFRCDPISEHNRLYWYRQTLGQGPEFLTYFQNEAQLEKSRLLSDRFSAERPKGSFSTLEIQRTEQGDSAMYLCASSSTGTSRNTGELFFGEGSRLTVL.

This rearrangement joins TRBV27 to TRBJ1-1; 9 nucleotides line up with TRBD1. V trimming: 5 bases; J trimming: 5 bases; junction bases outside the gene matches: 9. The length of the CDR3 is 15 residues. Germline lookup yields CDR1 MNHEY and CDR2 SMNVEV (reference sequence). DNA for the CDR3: TGTGCCAGCAGTACATATATGACAGGGGGGACTGAAGCTTTCTTT. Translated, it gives CASSTYMTGGTEAFF.

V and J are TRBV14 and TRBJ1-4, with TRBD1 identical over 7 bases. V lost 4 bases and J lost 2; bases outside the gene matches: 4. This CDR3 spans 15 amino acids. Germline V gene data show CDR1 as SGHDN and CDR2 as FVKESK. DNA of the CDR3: TGTGCCAGCAGCCGATTACAGGGGACTAATGAAAAACTGTTTTTT. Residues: CASSRLQGTNEKLFF. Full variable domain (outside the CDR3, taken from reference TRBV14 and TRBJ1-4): EAGVTQFPSHSVIEKGQTVTLRCDPISGHDNLYWYRRVMGKEIKFLLHFVKESKQDESGMPNNRFLAERTGGTYSTLKVQPAELEDSGVYFCASSRLQGTNEKLFFGSGTQLSVL.

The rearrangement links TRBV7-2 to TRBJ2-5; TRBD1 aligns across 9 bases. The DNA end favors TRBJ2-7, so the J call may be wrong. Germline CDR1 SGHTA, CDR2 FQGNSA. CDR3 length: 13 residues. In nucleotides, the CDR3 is TGTGCCAGCAGCTCTGGACAGGGGCTCGAGCAGTACTTC. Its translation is CASSSGQGLEQYF.